Listed below are T cell receptor beta chains from one sample, sequenced in a study of blood T cell repertoires in COVID-19. Sequencing was performed with immunoSEQ multiplex PCR; in TCRdb, only in-frame clones are kept and a portion is missing. Of 200,000 to 250,000 clones listed, under 85% are singletons. The sequenced material came from peripheral blood. Every receptor here comes from a woman at least 80 years old with COVID-19, enrolled during active disease. The CDR3 runs from the conserved cysteine through the conserved F or W. The D gene is left open where the match is weak. Expanded clones are given a class, and other clones once, few, many or no size at all.

v_gene: TRBV19; d_gene: NA; j_gene: TRBJ2-5; abundance: few; CDR3nt: TGTGCCAGTAGTATCGCAGGGGCGGAGACCCAGTACTTC; CDR3aa: CASSIAGAETQYF
v_gene: TRBV6-2/TRBV6-3; d_gene: NA; j_gene: TRBJ1-2; abundance: NA; CDR3nt: TGTGCCAGCAGTTCCCCTGCTATTCAGGGCGGCTATGGCTACACCTTC; CDR3aa: CASSSPAIQGGYGYTF
v_gene: TRBV19; d_gene: NA; j_gene: TRBJ1-4; abundance: once; CDR3nt: TGTGCCAGTAGTATAGGCGCGGGGCCATCCGAAAAACTGTTTTTT; CDR3aa: CASSIGAGPSEKLFF
v_gene: TRBV5-1; d_gene: NA; j_gene: TRBJ2-5; abundance: NA; CDR3nt: TGCGCCAGCAGCTTTGGGTCCGGGTCTGGGGCGGAGACCCAGTACTTC; CDR3aa: CASSFGSGSGAETQYF
v_gene: TRBV28; d_gene: TRBD2; j_gene: TRBJ2-3; abundance: once; CDR3nt: TGTGCCAGCAGTTCCGGACTAGCGGGAGGAACAGATACGCAGTATTTT; CDR3aa: CASSSGLAGGTDTQYF
v_gene: TRBV3-1/TRBV3-2; d_gene: TRBD2; j_gene: TRBJ2-2; abundance: NA; CDR3nt: TGTGCCAGCAGCCGCCTTAGCGGGGGGGCCCCCGGGGAGCTGTTTTTT; CDR3aa: CASSRLSGGAPGELFF
v_gene: TRBV10-3; d_gene: NA; j_gene: TRBJ2-7; abundance: few; CDR3nt: TGTGCCATCAGTCGCGGGACGGAGATGTACGAGCAGTACTTC; CDR3aa: CAISRGTEMYEQYF
v_gene: TRBV18; d_gene: NA; j_gene: TRBJ1-3; abundance: NA; CDR3nt: TGTGCCAGCTCAGAAGGACTGACTGGAAACACCATATATTTT; CDR3aa: CASSEGLTGNTIYF
v_gene: TRBV5-8; d_gene: NA; j_gene: TRBJ1-6; abundance: NA; CDR3nt: TGTGCCAGCAGCTTGGTGGGGCGAAATTCACCCCTCCACTTT; CDR3aa: CASSLVGRNSPLHF
v_gene: TRBV19; d_gene: NA; j_gene: TRBJ1-5; abundance: NA; CDR3nt: TGTGCCACTCGGGAGGCTTACAATCAGCCCCAGCATTTT; CDR3aa: CATREAYNQPQHF
v_gene: TRBV29-1; d_gene: NA; j_gene: TRBJ2-2; abundance: NA; CDR3nt: TGCAGCGCCGGAGCGGGTAGCGGTGGAACCGGGGAGCTGTTTTTT; CDR3aa: CSAGAGSGGTGELFF
v_gene: TRBV10-3; d_gene: TRBD1; j_gene: TRBJ2-7; abundance: NA; CDR3nt: TGTGCCACCTATCAACCCGGGACAGGCCTCTACGAGCAGTACTTC; CDR3aa: CATYQPGTGLYEQYF
v_gene: TRBV9; d_gene: NA; j_gene: TRBJ1-5; abundance: NA; CDR3nt: TGTGCCAGCAGCCCTTCCGGGACACCGAATCAGCCCCAGCATTTT; CDR3aa: CASSPSGTPNQPQHF
v_gene: TRBV5-1; d_gene: TRBD1; j_gene: TRBJ1-2; abundance: NA; CDR3nt: TGCGCCAGCAGCTCGAGAGGGACAGGGCCTAACTATGGCTACACCTTC; CDR3aa: CASSSRGTGPNYGYTF
v_gene: TRBV2; d_gene: NA; j_gene: TRBJ1-1; abundance: NA; CDR3nt: TGTGCCAGCAGTTGGGCCACTGAAGCTTTCTTT; CDR3aa: CASSWATEAFF
v_gene: TRBV12-5; d_gene: TRBD2; j_gene: TRBJ2-7; abundance: NA; CDR3nt: TGTGCTAGTGGTAACGGGACTACTACCCCCGAGCAGTACTTC; CDR3aa: CASGNGTTTPEQYF
v_gene: TRBV6-6; d_gene: TRBD1; j_gene: TRBJ1-4; abundance: NA; CDR3nt: TGTGCCAGCAGTCGACGGGGACAGGTAAGCACCAAAACTAATGAAAAACTGTTTTTT; CDR3aa: CASSRRGQVSTKTNEKLFF
v_gene: TRBV6-5; d_gene: TRBD2; j_gene: TRBJ2-7; abundance: few; CDR3nt: TGTGCCAGCAGTTTCCCGGGACTAGCGGGAGACGAGCAGTACTTC; CDR3aa: CASSFPGLAGDEQYF
v_gene: TRBV2; d_gene: NA; j_gene: TRBJ2-2; abundance: once; CDR3nt: TGTGCCAGCACCGAGGAAGTGGCCGGGGAGCTGTTTTTT; CDR3aa: CASTEEVAGELFF
v_gene: TRBV5-1; d_gene: NA; j_gene: TRBJ1-2; abundance: NA; CDR3nt: TGCGCCAGCAGCTTGGAAGGGAGAAATGGCTACACCTTC; CDR3aa: CASSLEGRNGYTF
v_gene: TRBV6-5; d_gene: NA; j_gene: TRBJ1-6; abundance: NA; CDR3nt: TGTGCCAGCAGTTACCAGGGTTACAATTCACCCCTCCACTTT; CDR3aa: CASSYQGYNSPLHF
v_gene: TRBV6-1; d_gene: NA; j_gene: TRBJ1-5; abundance: once; CDR3nt: TGTGCCAGCAGTGACTTGTCGACAGTCTTTAATCAGCCCCAGCATTTT; CDR3aa: CASSDLSTVFNQPQHF
v_gene: TRBV5-5; d_gene: TRBD1; j_gene: TRBJ1-4; abundance: NA; CDR3nt: TGTGCCAGCAGCGGGACAGGGGGGAATGAAAAACTGTTTTTT; CDR3aa: CASSGTGGNEKLFF
v_gene: TRBV5-6; d_gene: TRBD1; j_gene: TRBJ1-1; abundance: NA; CDR3nt: TGTGCCAGCAGCTTAATACAGGGGGCCAACACTGAAGCTTTCTTT; CDR3aa: CASSLIQGANTEAFF
v_gene: TRBV9; d_gene: NA; j_gene: TRBJ1-5; abundance: NA; CDR3nt: TGTGCCAGCAGAGTAACAGGTTCTAGATATCAGCCCCAGCATTTT; CDR3aa: CASRVTGSRYQPQHF
v_gene: TRBV18; d_gene: NA; j_gene: TRBJ1-4; abundance: NA; CDR3nt: TGTGCCAGCTCACGCAGTGCAACTAATGAAAAACTGTTTTTT; CDR3aa: CASSRSATNEKLFF
v_gene: TRBV7-9; d_gene: NA; j_gene: TRBJ2-3; abundance: NA; CDR3nt: TGTGCCAGCAGCTTTAACTTTCCGAGTACGCAGTATTTT; CDR3aa: CASSFNFPSTQYF
v_gene: TRBV2; d_gene: NA; j_gene: TRBJ1-2; abundance: NA; CDR3nt: TGTGCCAGCAGTGAAGCTCGCACTCGCCCAACTGGCTACACCTTC; CDR3aa: CASSEARTRPTGYTF
v_gene: TRBV15; d_gene: TRBD1; j_gene: TRBJ1-1; abundance: once; CDR3nt: TGTGCCACCAGCGGACACAGGGGAAACACTGAAGCTTTCTTT; CDR3aa: CATSGHRGNTEAFF
v_gene: TRBV6-1; d_gene: NA; j_gene: TRBJ1-5; abundance: NA; CDR3nt: TGTGCCAGCAGTGAAGGGCCGGGTCAGCCCCAGCATTTT; CDR3aa: CASSEGPGQPQHF
v_gene: TRBV28; d_gene: TRBD2; j_gene: TRBJ2-7; abundance: NA; CDR3nt: TGTGCCAGCAGTTCCGGGACTAGCGGGAGTTTCGGAGGCGAGCAGTACTTC; CDR3aa: CASSSGTSGSFGGEQYF
v_gene: TRBV9; d_gene: TRBD1; j_gene: TRBJ1-2; abundance: NA; CDR3nt: TGTGCCAGCAGCGACGGACAGGGGAATTATGGCTACACCTTC; CDR3aa: CASSDGQGNYGYTF
v_gene: TRBV5-1; d_gene: NA; j_gene: TRBJ2-7; abundance: NA; CDR3nt: TGCGCCAGCAGCTTGGACTCAAGCTCCTACGAGCAGTACTTC; CDR3aa: CASSLDSSSYEQYF
v_gene: TRBV10-3; d_gene: NA; j_gene: TRBJ1-6; abundance: NA; CDR3nt: TGTGCCATCGGCGTGGGGGCACAAAATTCACCCCTCCACTTT; CDR3aa: CAIGVGAQNSPLHF
v_gene: TRBV5-1; d_gene: NA; j_gene: TRBJ1-3; abundance: NA; CDR3nt: TGCGCCAGCAGCTTGGCGGCGGGGGACGGAAACACCATATATTTT; CDR3aa: CASSLAAGDGNTIYF
v_gene: TRBV6-5; d_gene: NA; j_gene: TRBJ1-5; abundance: NA; CDR3nt: TGTGCCAGCGGAGCGACGGACTACAATCAGCCCCAGCATTTT; CDR3aa: CASGATDYNQPQHF
v_gene: TRBV3-1/TRBV3-2; d_gene: NA; j_gene: TRBJ1-1; abundance: NA; CDR3nt: TGTGCCAGCAGCCAAGGCTCAGGGGCGAACACTGAAGCTTTCTTT; CDR3aa: CASSQGSGANTEAFF
v_gene: TRBV5-1; d_gene: NA; j_gene: TRBJ2-6; abundance: NA; CDR3nt: TGCGCCAGCAGCTTGCCGGACAGCGCCAACGTCCTGACTTTC; CDR3aa: CASSLPDSANVLTF
v_gene: TRBV18; d_gene: NA; j_gene: TRBJ2-3; abundance: NA; CDR3nt: TGTGCCAGCTCACCTACCGCCGGGACAGATACGCAGTATTTT; CDR3aa: CASSPTAGTDTQYF
v_gene: TRBV5-8; d_gene: TRBD1; j_gene: TRBJ1-5; abundance: NA; CDR3nt: TGTGCCAGCAGCTACGACAGGGGATCCTATAGCAATCAGCCCCAGCATTTT; CDR3aa: CASSYDRGSYSNQPQHF
v_gene: TRBV7-3; d_gene: NA; j_gene: TRBJ2-3; abundance: NA; CDR3nt: TGTGCCAGCAGCTTAGGGGGCGGGAGAAACCCAGATACGCAGTATTTT; CDR3aa: CASSLGGGRNPDTQYF
v_gene: TRBV5-1; d_gene: TRBD2; j_gene: TRBJ2-5; abundance: NA; CDR3nt: TGCGCCAGCAGCTTGGCCACTAGCGGGGGCACCCAGTACTTC; CDR3aa: CASSLATSGGTQYF
v_gene: TRBV5-1; d_gene: TRBD1; j_gene: TRBJ2-2; abundance: NA; CDR3nt: TGCGCCAGCAGTACAGGGGATTCCCCCGGGGAGCTGTTTTTT; CDR3aa: CASSTGDSPGELFF
v_gene: TRBV3-1/TRBV3-2; d_gene: TRBD1; j_gene: TRBJ1-6; abundance: NA; CDR3nt: TGTGCCAGCAGCCTGGACAGGGTTGATAATTCACCCCTCCACTTT; CDR3aa: CASSLDRVDNSPLHF
v_gene: TRBV11-2; d_gene: NA; j_gene: TRBJ1-6; abundance: NA; CDR3nt: TGTGCCAGCAGCTTAGGCCACGGGGGGTCGGGTTCACCCCTCCACTTT; CDR3aa: CASSLGHGGSGSPLHF
v_gene: TRBV2; d_gene: NA; j_gene: TRBJ1-4; abundance: NA; CDR3nt: TGTGCCAGCAGTCCGGAAAGGGGTAATGAAAAACTGTTTTTT; CDR3aa: CASSPERGNEKLFF
v_gene: TRBV4-1; d_gene: NA; j_gene: TRBJ1-4; abundance: NA; CDR3nt: TGCGCCAGCAGCCACTCTCGAGAGGGTGAAAAACTGTTTTTT; CDR3aa: CASSHSREGEKLFF
v_gene: TRBV12-3/TRBV12-4; d_gene: NA; j_gene: TRBJ1-6; abundance: NA; CDR3nt: TGTGCCAGCAGTTTTCTGGAGAATTCACCCCTCCACTTT; CDR3aa: CASSFLENSPLHF
v_gene: TRBV3-1/TRBV3-2; d_gene: NA; j_gene: TRBJ1-3; abundance: NA; CDR3nt: TGTGCCAGCAGCTATACAGGTCGCTCTGGAAACACCATATATTTT; CDR3aa: CASSYTGRSGNTIYF
v_gene: TRBV9; d_gene: NA; j_gene: TRBJ1-5; abundance: NA; CDR3nt: TGTGCCAGCAGCTCGGACGGGAATAGCAATCAGCCCCAGCATTTT; CDR3aa: CASSSDGNSNQPQHF
v_gene: TRBV21-1; d_gene: NA; j_gene: TRBJ1-2; abundance: NA; CDR3nt: TGTGCCAGCAGCAAGTCACAGAATTATGGCTACACCTTC; CDR3aa: CASSKSQNYGYTF
v_gene: TRBV5-1; d_gene: TRBD2; j_gene: TRBJ2-5; abundance: NA; CDR3nt: TGCGCCAGCAGCTTGTTAGATTCAGCGGGAGGTGGAGAGACCCAGTACTTC; CDR3aa: CASSLLDSAGGGETQYF